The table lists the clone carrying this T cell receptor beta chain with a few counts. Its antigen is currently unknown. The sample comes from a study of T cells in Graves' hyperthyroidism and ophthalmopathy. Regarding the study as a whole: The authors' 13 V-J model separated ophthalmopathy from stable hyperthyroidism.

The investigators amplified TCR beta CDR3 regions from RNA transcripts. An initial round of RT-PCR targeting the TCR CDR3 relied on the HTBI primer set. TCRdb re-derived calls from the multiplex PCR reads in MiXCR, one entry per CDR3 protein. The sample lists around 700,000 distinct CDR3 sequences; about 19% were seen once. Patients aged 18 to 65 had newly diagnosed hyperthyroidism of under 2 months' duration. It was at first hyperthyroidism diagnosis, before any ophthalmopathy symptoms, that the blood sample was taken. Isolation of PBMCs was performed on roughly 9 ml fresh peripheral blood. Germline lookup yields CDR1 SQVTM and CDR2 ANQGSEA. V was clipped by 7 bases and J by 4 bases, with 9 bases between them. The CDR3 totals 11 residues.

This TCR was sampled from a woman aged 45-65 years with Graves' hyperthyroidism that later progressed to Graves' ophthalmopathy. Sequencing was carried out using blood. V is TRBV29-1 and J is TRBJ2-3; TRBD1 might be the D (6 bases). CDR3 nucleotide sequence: TGCAGCGCACACAGGGCAGATACGCAGTATTTT. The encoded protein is CSAHRADTQYF.